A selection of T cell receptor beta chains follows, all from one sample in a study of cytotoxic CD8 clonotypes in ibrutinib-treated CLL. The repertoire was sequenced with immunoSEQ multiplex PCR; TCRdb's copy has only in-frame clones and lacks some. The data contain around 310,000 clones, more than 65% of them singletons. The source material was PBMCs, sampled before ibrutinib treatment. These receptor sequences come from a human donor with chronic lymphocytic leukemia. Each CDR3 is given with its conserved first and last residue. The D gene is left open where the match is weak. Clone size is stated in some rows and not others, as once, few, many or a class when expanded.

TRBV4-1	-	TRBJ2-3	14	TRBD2	TGCGCCAGCAGCCAAGATGGCGGGAGCCATACGCAGTATTTT	CASSQDGGSHTQYF
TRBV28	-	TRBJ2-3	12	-	TGTGCCAGCAGTTCCTCTGACTACAGCGGGCTTTTT	CASSSSDYSGLF
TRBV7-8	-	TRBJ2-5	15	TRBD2	TGTGCCAGCAGCAACCGACTAGCGGGGGAAGAGACCCAGTACTTC	CASSNRLAGEETQYF
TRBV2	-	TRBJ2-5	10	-	TGTGCCGCTGGAGGGGAGACCCAGTACTTC	CAAGGETQYF
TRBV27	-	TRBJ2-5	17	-	TGTGCCAGCAGTTTGACCCGGCGGGGCAGGGGGTGGGAGACCCAGTACTTC	CASSLTRRGRGWETQYF
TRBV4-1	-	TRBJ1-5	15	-	TGCGCCAGCAGCCAAGCCTCAGGGGCCGAGCAGCCCCAGCATTTT	CASSQASGAEQPQHF
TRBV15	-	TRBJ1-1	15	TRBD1	TGTGCCACCAGCAGAGAGTACAGGGGGAACACTGAAGCTTTCTTT	CATSREYRGNTEAFF
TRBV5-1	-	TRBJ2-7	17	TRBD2	TGCGCCAGCAGCGAAGGGACTAGCGGGAGAGGTTCCTACGAGCAGTACTTC	CASSEGTSGRGSYEQYF
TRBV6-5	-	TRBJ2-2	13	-	TGTGCCAGCAGCAGAGGTTCAACCGGGGAGCTGTTTTTT	CASSRGSTGELFF
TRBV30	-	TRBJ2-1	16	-	TGTGCCTGGAGTAATCCCATAGAGAGCTCCTACAATGAGCAGTTCTTC	CAWSNPIESSYNEQFF
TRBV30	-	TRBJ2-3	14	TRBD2	TGTGCCTGGAGTTACCTTAGCGGGAAGGATACGCAGTATTTT	CAWSYLSGKDTQYF
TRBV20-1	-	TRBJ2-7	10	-	TGCAGTGCTACCTTTATGGAGCAGTACTTC	CSATFMEQYF
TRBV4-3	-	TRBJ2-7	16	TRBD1	TGCGCCAGCAGCCAAGATCTAGGGACAGTGTCTAACGAGCAGTACTTC	CASSQDLGTVSNEQYF
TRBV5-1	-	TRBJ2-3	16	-	TGCGCCAGCAGCGTACAACAGGCCGTAGGGGTAGATACGCAGTATTTT	CASSVQQAVGVDTQYF
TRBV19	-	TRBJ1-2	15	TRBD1	TGTGCCAGTAGTATAGAACGGACAGGGATGCGAGGCTACACCTTC	CASSIERTGMRGYTF
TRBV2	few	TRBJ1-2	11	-	TGTGCCAGCAGTGTAGTGGATGGCTACACCTTC	CASSVVDGYTF
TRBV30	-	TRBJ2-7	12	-	TGTGCCTGGAGTGAAAGGAACTACGAGCAGTACTTC	CAWSERNYEQYF